Following are 6 T cell receptor beta chains from one sample sequenced in a study of T and B cells in COVID-19 patients. TRB was amplified from around 230-520 ng of blood genomic DNA. TRB rearrangements were amplified by multiplex PCR with BIOMED2 TRB-A/B primers. TCRdb reanalysed the multiplex PCR reads using MiXCR and keeps one entry per CDR3 protein. The data show around 2,200 distinct CDR3 sequences, with roughly a quarter seen just once and approximately 40% held by the top ten. Sequenced material: blood. These receptors were obtained from a human donor with active COVID-19.

This chain uses TRBV20-1 with TRBJ2-7; D is uncertain. Germline V gene data show CDR1 as DFQATT and CDR2 as SNEGSKA (reference sequence). The germline V and J ends were trimmed by 5 bases and 0 bases, with 11 bases remaining between them. The CDR3 is 13 residues long. CDR3 protein: CSAYSPDSYEQYF. In DNA form, the CDR3 reads TGCAGTGCTTACTCTCCAGACTCCTACGAGCAGTACTTC.

By frequency in the sample, this clonotype is medium-sized. V and J are TRBV7-2 and TRBJ2-5; D call uncertain. Germline lookup yields CDR1 SGHTA and CDR2 FQGNSA. The CDR3 is 16 amino acids. The ends were cut back, 1 base at V and 0 bases at J, with 12 bases in the middle. CDR3 sequence reads: CASSLVPPPYQETQYF. DNA for the CDR3: TGTGCCAGCAGCTTAGTGCCCCCTCCGTACCAAGAGACCCAGTACTTC.

By share of the sample, this clonotype is large. The gene calls are TRBV19 and TRBJ2-1, with D perhaps TRBD1 (6 bases). CDR1 is LNHDA and CDR2 is SQIVND in the germline V gene (reference sequence). V dropped 5 bases and J dropped 5 bases, with 13 bases sitting between them. CDR3 length: 14 amino acids. The CDR3 spells CASSFGQYNNEQFF. CDR3 sequence (DNA): TGTGCCAGTAGTTTTGGACAGTACAACAATGAGCAGTTCTTC.

The V gene is TRBV11-1, the J gene TRBJ2-5; D uncertain. CDR3 length equals 13 residues. Germline CDR1 reads SGHAT; CDR2 reads FQDESV (reference sequence). V lost 2 bases and J 2 bases, leaving 6 bases between the germline ends. CDR3 sequence reads: CASSLTDQETQYF. The CDR3 bases are TGTGCCAGCAGCTTAACGGATCAAGAGACCCAGTACTTC.

The chain carries TRBV5-1 and TRBJ1-2, with 7 positions matching TRBD1. The CDR3 length is 12 residues. V was pared by 3 bases and J by 8 bases, with 4 bases of the junction left unmatched. Germline V CDR1 and CDR2: SGHRS, YFSETQ. The CDR3 region is CASSSNRGGYTF. CDR3 nucleotide sequence: TGCGCCAGCAGCTCGAACAGGGGAGGCTACACCTTC.

In the case of this clonotype: A much larger clone lies one base from this, so it may be a read error. The chain employs TRBV6-5 and TRBJ2-3; D is unresolved. Trimming cost V 5 bases and J 5 bases, with 5 bases left between them. The CDR3 runs 11 residues. Germline loops: CDR1 MNHEY, CDR2 SVGAGI. The CDR3 loop is CASSVRDTQYF. The CDR3 coding sequence is TGTGCCAGCAGTGTTCGAGATACGCAGTATTTT.